The 5 T cell receptor beta chains listed next were all sequenced from one sample in a study of T cell responses to AZD1222 COVID-19 vaccine. Some clones are missing from TCRdb's copy, which holds only in-frame ones; the method was immunoSEQ multiplex PCR. The sample yields under 100,000 clones, 92% seen once. Sequencing was performed on peripheral blood, taken on day 0 of MenACWY control vaccination. The receptors come from an adult in good health.

The rearrangement joins TRBV19 to TRBJ1-4; weak D call: TRBD1 (6 bases). Per the germline V gene, CDR1 is LNHDA and CDR2 is SQIVND (reference sequence). The V end lost 5 bases, the J end lost 7 bases, and 20 bases lay between the germline ends. The CDR3 covers 16 residues. The CDR3 reads CASSLGGSRGGEKLFF. The CDR3 DNA reads TGTGCCAGTAGTTTAGGGGGATCCCGAGGTGGTGAAAAACTGTTTTTT. Looking up the rest from reference TRBV19 and TRBJ1-4 gives the full variable domain: DGGITQSPKYLFRKEGQNVTLSCEQNLNHDAMYWYRQDPGQGLRLIYYSQIVNDFQKGDIAEGYSVSREKKESFPLTVTSAQKNPTAFYLCASSLGGSRGGEKLFFGSGTQLSVL.

The chain carries TRBV5-1 and TRBJ1-1; 7 nucleotides align to TRBD1. Trimming cost V 3 bases and J 1 base; bases outside gene matches: 6. This CDR3 has 15 amino acids. CDR1 SGHRS and CDR2 YFSETQ come from the germline V gene. Written as DNA, the CDR3 is TGCGCCAGCAGCTGGTCGGGACAGCAGAACACTGAAGCTTTCTTT. This codes for CASSWSGQQNTEAFF.

This clone has more than one count but fewer than ten. This chain links TRBV4-3 with TRBJ2-1, with a weak D call TRBD2 (5 bases). Germline CDR1 reads LGHNA; CDR2 reads YSLEER. V lost 0 bases to trimming and J lost 7 bases, with 7 bases between them. The CDR3 sequence is 13 residues long. The CDR3 DNA reads as TGCGCCAGCAGCCAAGAGCGGGCAAATGAGCAGTTCTTC. It codes for CASSQERANEQFF.

The V call is TRBV10-3, the J call TRBJ2-2; perhaps TRBD2 as D (6 bases). Trimming removed 2 bases from V and 4 bases from J, with 11 bases in between. Germline lookup yields CDR1 ENHRY and CDR2 SYGVKD. The CDR3 runs 15 residues. The CDR3 loop is CAISEREPGTGELFF. CDR3 in DNA: TGTGCCATCAGTGAGCGGGAGCCGGGCACCGGGGAGCTGTTTTTT.

The rearrangement links TRBV6-6 to TRBJ2-7; perhaps TRBD1 as D (6 bases). Germline V gene sequence: CDR1 MNHNY, CDR2 SVGAGI (reference sequence). V was pared by 3 bases and J by 6 bases, with 15 bases between. This CDR3 contains 14 residues. CDR3 residues: CASSYNAGDSEQYF. DNA of the CDR3: TGTGCCAGCAGTTATAATGCAGGGGATAGCGAGCAGTACTTC.